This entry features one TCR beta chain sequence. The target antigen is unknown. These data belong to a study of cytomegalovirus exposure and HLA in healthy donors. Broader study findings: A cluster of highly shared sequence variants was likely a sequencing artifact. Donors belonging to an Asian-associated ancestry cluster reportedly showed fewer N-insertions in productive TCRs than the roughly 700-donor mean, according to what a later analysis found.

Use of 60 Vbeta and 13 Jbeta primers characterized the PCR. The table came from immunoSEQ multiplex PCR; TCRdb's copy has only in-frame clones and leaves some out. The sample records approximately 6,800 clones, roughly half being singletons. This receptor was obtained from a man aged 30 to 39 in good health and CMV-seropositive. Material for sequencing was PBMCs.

The CDR3 sequence is CASSPGTLNTEAFF. CDR3 DNA sequence: TGTGCCAGCTCACCCGGGACACTGAACACTGAAGCTTTCTTT. The J gene is TRBJ1-1, the V gene TRBV18; D is perhaps TRBD1 (6 bases). Germline CDR1 reads KGHSH; CDR2 reads LQKENI. The CDR3 runs 14 residues. V gave up 3 bases and J gave up 0 bases, with 8 bases separating them.